This paragraph reports one T cell receptor beta chain. What it recognizes is unknown. Amplified TCR beta CDR3 regions derived from RNA transcripts. A set of HTBI primers served as the primers for a first-round RT-PCR of the TCR CDR3. TCRdb analysed the multiplex PCR reads with MiXCR anew, one entry per CDR3 protein. The sample lists approximately 870,000 distinct CDR3 sequences, 35% to 45% occurring once. This specimen comes from a study of T cells in Graves' hyperthyroidism and ophthalmopathy. Overall study results and limits: Stable hyperthyroidism was separated from ophthalmopathy by a model based on 13 V-J features. Ophthalmopathy got predicted by the model a median approximately 6.4 months before its onset. Clonotypes that were expanded in thyroid above 0.001 mostly appeared in blood too.

This CDR3 is 13 amino acids long. V lost 3 bases and J 5 bases, leaving 10 bases between the germline ends. Material: blood. This TCR was recovered from a young man with Graves' hyperthyroidism. The V call is TRBV12-3 or TRBV12-4, the J call TRBJ2-5; D perhaps matches TRBD2 (5 bases). CDR3 sequence: CASSFLGVETQYF. The CDR3 DNA reads TGTGCCAGCAGTTTTTTGGGAGTCGAGACCCAGTACTTC.